This T cell receptor beta chain was recovered during a study of T cell repertoires in cytomegalovirus infection. Across the whole study: Public TCR beta signatures provided an indication of both CMV infection and a matching HLA type.

A note on this clonotype: Its antigen is unidentified.

The germline V and J ends were trimmed by 6 bases and 2 bases, with 6 bases remaining between them. CDR3 size: 12 residues. General study findings and limits: Ex vivo responses were dominated by HLA-C-restricted CMV-specific TCR beta clonotypes.

TCRdb analysed the reads with MiXCR anew, one entry per CDR3 protein. The sample consists of 510,000 or so distinct CDR3 sequences, approximately 26% of them appearing once. Source material: PBMCs. This chain joins TRBV12-3 or TRBV12-4 and TRBJ2-3; tentative D call: TRBD1 (5 bases). This receptor was identified in a human donor in good health (CMV status not recorded). Some clones in this sample may be carry-over from other donors' samples. DNA of the CDR3: TGTGCCAGCAGGGACAACACAGATACGCAGTATTTT. This sequence encodes CASRDNTDTQYF.